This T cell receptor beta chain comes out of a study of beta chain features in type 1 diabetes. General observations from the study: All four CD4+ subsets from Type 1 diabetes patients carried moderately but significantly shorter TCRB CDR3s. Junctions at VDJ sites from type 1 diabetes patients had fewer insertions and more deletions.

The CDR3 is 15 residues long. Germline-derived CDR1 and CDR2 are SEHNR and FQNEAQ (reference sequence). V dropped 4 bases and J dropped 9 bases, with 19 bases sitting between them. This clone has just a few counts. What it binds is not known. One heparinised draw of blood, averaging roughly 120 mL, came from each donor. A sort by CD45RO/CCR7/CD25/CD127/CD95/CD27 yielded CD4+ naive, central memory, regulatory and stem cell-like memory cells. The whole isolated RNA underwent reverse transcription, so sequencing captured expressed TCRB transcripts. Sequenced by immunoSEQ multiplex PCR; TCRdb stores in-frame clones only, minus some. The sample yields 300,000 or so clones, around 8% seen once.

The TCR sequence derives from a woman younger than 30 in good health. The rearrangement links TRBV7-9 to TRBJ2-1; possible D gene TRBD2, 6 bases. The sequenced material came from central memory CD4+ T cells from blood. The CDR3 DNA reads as TGTGCCAGCAGCTGGGGGGACTGGCAGACAGCTGAGCAGTTCTTC. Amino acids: CASSWGDWQTAEQFF.